Listed below are T cell receptor beta chains from one sample, sequenced in a study of early T cells in non-severe SARS-CoV-2 infection. Using its own MiXCR run on the 5' RACE reads, TCRdb lists one record per CDR3 protein. There are about 50,000 distinct CDR3 sequences in the sample; 5% to 6.5% occur only once, and 5.4% lies in the top ten. The sample was whole blood, taken at baseline. Every receptor here comes from an adult who was a healthcare worker with PCR-confirmed SARS-CoV-2 infection or an uninfected control (not recorded which). Both conserved end residues are part of each CDR3. Fields, in order: J gene, D gene, clone size, V gene, CDR3 DNA, CDR3 protein. The D gene is left open where the match is weak. Clone size is not always given. Where it is, it says once, few, many or a class for expanded clones.

>TRBJ1-5|.|many|TRBV7-6
TGTGCCAGCAGCTCTGGGGTGGGGGGCAATCAGCCCCAGCATTTT
CASSSGVGGNQPQHF
>TRBJ2-7|.|many|TRBV4-1
TGCGCCAGCAGCTTAGCGGAGAGTTCCTACGAGCAGTACTTC
CASSLAESSYEQYF
>TRBJ2-1|TRBD2|many|TRBV20-1
TGCAGTGGGGGACTAGCGGCCTACAATGAGCAGTTCTTC
CSGGLAAYNEQFF
>TRBJ2-3|.|many|TRBV28
TGTGCCAGCTGTCGCACAGATACGCAGTATTTT
CASCRTDTQYF
>TRBJ2-7|TRBD2|many|TRBV29-1
TGCAGCGTTGATGGTGGGGCGGGGGCCTACGAGCAGTACTTC
CSVDGGAGAYEQYF
>TRBJ1-2|TRBD1|many|TRBV12-3/TRBV12-4
TGTGCCAGCAGCCATAGCGGCCAGGGGGGGTATGGCTACACCTTC
CASSHSGQGGYGYTF
>TRBJ2-5|TRBD2|few|TRBV6-5
TGTGCCAGCAGTTCTCTAGCGGGAATAGAGACCCAGTACTTC
CASSSLAGIETQYF
>TRBJ2-7|.|many|TRBV11-2
TGTGCCAGCAGCTTACCCCCCGGTAGCCGGGAGCAGTACTTC
CASSLPPGSREQYF
>TRBJ1-2|TRBD1|many|TRBV24-1
TGTGCCACCAGTGATTTCCGACAGGGTTGGGGCTACACCTTC
CATSDFRQGWGYTF
>TRBJ2-1|TRBD2|many|TRBV10-3
TGTGCCATCAAACTAGCGGATAACAATGAGCAGTTCTTC
CAIKLADNNEQFF
>TRBJ2-1|.|many|TRBV7-8
TGTGCTGCACTAGGTGGGGTTGGTGAGCAGTTCTTC
CAALGGVGEQFF
>TRBJ1-2|.|few|TRBV2
TGTGCCAGCAGGGGGCCGGACAACCGGGCTTTCAACTATGGCTACACCTTC
CASRGPDNRAFNYGYTF
>TRBJ2-3|.|many|TRBV5-6
TGTGCCAGCAGCTTATCCGGGCGCATAAGCACAGATACGCAGTATTTT
CASSLSGRISTDTQYF
>TRBJ1-3|.|many|TRBV7-6
TGTGCCAGCAGCTTGACGACAGATAGGGGAAACACCATATATTTT
CASSLTTDRGNTIYF
>TRBJ2-1|TRBD1|.|TRBV10-3
TGTGCCATCAGTGCAGGGGGTAATGAGCAGTTCTTC
CAISAGGNEQFF
>TRBJ1-5|.|few|TRBV12-3/TRBV12-4
TGTGCCAGCAGCCCTGAAGGACAGCCCCAGCATTTT
CASSPEGQPQHF
>TRBJ1-2|TRBD1|many|TRBV6-5
TGTGCCAGCAGCCGAGGCCCCCAGGGGGCTCGTGGCTACACCTTC
CASSRGPQGARGYTF
>TRBJ2-7|TRBD1|many|TRBV10-1
TGCGCCACGGGGACAGCCACCGAGCAGTACTTC
CATGTATEQYF
>TRBJ2-7|.|many|TRBV15
TGTGCCACCAGCAGAGATATCGGGACGACCTACGAGCAGTACTTC
CATSRDIGTTYEQYF
>TRBJ2-1|.|.|TRBV6-2/TRBV6-3
TGTGCCAGCAGTGGGGGTTTGGGCGGTTACAATGAGCAGTTCTTC
CASSGGLGGYNEQFF
>TRBJ2-3|.|many|TRBV30
TGTGCCTGGAGCAGGGACACAGATACGCAGTATTTT
CAWSRDTDTQYF
>TRBJ2-7|.|many|TRBV29-1
TGCAGCGTTGAAGGGGACCTAACCTACGAGCAGTACTTC
CSVEGDLTYEQYF
>TRBJ2-5|.|.|TRBV28
TGTGCCAGCAGTTTAGTGGGAGCTGAGACCCAGTACTTC
CASSLVGAETQYF
>TRBJ2-5|TRBD1|many|TRBV19
TGTGCCAGTAGTATACTGGACAGGGTAGAGACCCAGTACTTC
CASSILDRVETQYF
>TRBJ1-4|.|many|TRBV2
TGTGCCAGCAGTTCTTCCCCAACTAATGAAAAACTGTTTTTT
CASSSSPTNEKLFF
>TRBJ2-1|.|many|TRBV10-2
TGCGCCAGCAGTGCGACTGGAAACAATGAGCAGTTCTTC
CASSATGNNEQFF
>TRBJ2-1|.|many|TRBV6-5
TGTGCCAGCAGTTACCTTCCAGAGACCTACAATGAGCAGTTCTTC
CASSYLPETYNEQFF
>TRBJ2-2|.|many|TRBV29-1
TGCAGCGCCAGCCGGGACACGGACACCGGGGAGCTGTTTTTT
CSASRDTDTGELFF
>TRBJ1-1|.|many|TRBV11-2
TGTGCCAGCAGCCCTCGCGGGAACACTGAAGCTTTCTTT
CASSPRGNTEAFF
>TRBJ2-7|TRBD1|.|TRBV4-1
TGCGCCAGCAGCCAAGCCGGGACAGGGGGCGCCTACGAGCAGTACTTC
CASSQAGTGGAYEQYF
>TRBJ2-5|TRBD2|many|TRBV7-2
TGTGCCAGCAGCTTAGGGTCTAGCGGGGCCCAAGAGACCCAGTACTTC
CASSLGSSGAQETQYF
>TRBJ1-2|TRBD1|many|TRBV7-8
TGTGCCAGCAGCCCAGGGCAGGGGGCGATGCTAGGCTACACCTTC
CASSPGQGAMLGYTF
>TRBJ2-3|TRBD2|many|TRBV30
TGTGCCTGGAGTGTACGGAGCGGGAGCTCAGATACGCAGTATTTT
CAWSVRSGSSDTQYF
>TRBJ1-4|.|many|TRBV7-6
TGTGCCAGCAGCGTAGGGGCAACTAATGAAAAACTGTTTTTT
CASSVGATNEKLFF